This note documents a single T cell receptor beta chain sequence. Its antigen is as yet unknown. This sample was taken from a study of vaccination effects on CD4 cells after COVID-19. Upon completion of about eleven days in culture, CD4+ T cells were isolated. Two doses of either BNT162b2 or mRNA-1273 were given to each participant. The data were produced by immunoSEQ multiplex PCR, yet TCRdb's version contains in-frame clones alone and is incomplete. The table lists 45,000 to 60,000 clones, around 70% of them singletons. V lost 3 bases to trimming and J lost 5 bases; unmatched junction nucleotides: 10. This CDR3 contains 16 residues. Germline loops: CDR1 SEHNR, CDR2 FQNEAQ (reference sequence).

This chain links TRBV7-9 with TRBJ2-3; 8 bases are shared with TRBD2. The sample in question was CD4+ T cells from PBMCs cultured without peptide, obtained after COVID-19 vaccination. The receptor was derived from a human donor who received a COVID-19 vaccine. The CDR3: CASSFSRRGAVDTQYF. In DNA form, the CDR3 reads TGTGCCAGCAGCTTTAGCCGGCGGGGGGCGGTAGATACGCAGTATTTT. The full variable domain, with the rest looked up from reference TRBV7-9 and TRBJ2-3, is DTGVSQNPRHKITKRGQNVTFRCDPISEHNRLYWYRQTLGQGPEFLTYFQNEAQLEKSRLLSDRFSAERPKGSFSTLEIQRTEQGDSAMYLCASSFSRRGAVDTQYFGPGTRLTVL.